This T cell receptor beta chain was recorded in a study of shared clonotypes between healthy human individuals. Study context: Researchers assigned three CD4 naive, three CD4 memory, two CD8 naive and one CD8 memory plate to each donor.

In the case of this clone: Its antigen is not known.

Healthy HIV-negative adults with no recent acute infections or vaccinations were recruited as donors. In the CD4+ fraction, cells were divided into CD45RA+ naive and CD45RA-negative memory subsets. The study, taken as a whole, reports: Naive subsets typically showed greater estimated richness than memory subsets.

Assay: immunoSEQ multiplex PCR; the TCRdb copy retains only in-frame clones and omits some. Of over a million clones listed, around three quarters are singletons. Trimming removed 5 bases at V and 1 base at J, with 18 bases between. Germline V lookup: CDR1 MDHEN, CDR2 SYDVKM. This CDR3 region has 16 residues. The source is a young man in good health. Some clones in this sample may be carry-over from other donors' samples. The chain is built from TRBV28 and TRBJ2-7, with D possibly matching TRBD2 (6 bases). The source material was memory CD4+ T cells from PBMCs. Regarding subset: CD45RA-negative fraction. The CDR3 nucleotides are TGTGCCAGCAGTGTGCCACGTGGAGGGAATTCCTACGAGCAGTACTTC. Its protein is CASSVPRGGNSYEQYF.